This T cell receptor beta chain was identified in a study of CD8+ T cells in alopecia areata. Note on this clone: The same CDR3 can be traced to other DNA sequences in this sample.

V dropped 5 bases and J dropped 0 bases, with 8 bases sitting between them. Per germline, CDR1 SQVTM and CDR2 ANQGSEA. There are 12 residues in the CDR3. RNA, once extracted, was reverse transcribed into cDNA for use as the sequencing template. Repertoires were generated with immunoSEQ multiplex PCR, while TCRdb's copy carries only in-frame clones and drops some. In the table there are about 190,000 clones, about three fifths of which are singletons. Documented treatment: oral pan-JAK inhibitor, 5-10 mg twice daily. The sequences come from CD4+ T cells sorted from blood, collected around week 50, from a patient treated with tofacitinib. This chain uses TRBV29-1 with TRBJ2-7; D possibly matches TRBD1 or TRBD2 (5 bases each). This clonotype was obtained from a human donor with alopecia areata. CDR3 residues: CSVRDRSYEQYF. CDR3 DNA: TGCAGCGTTCGGGACCGCTCCTACGAGCAGTACTTC.